What follows are 30 T cell receptor beta chains derived from one specimen sequenced in a study of OX40 agonist ivuxolimab in advanced cancers. TCRdb's copy holds only in-frame clones and misses some; the assay was immunoSEQ multiplex PCR. The data contain 55,000 to 75,000 clones, more than 75% of them singletons. Sequencing was performed on CD4+ or CD8+ T cells sorted from blood, taken in a trial of the OX40 agonist ivuxolimab. The receptors come from an adult with an advanced solid tumor such as melanoma, head and neck, liver or kidney cancer.

This chain joins TRBV6-5 and TRBJ2-3; a possible D gene is TRBD1 (6 bases). Germline CDR1 and CDR2: MNHEY and SVGAGI. This CDR3 comprises 15 residues. V lost 0 bases, J lost 2 bases, and 9 bases lay in between. The CDR3 DNA sequence: TGTGCCAGCAGTTACTCCGACAGGTTCACAGATACGCAGTATTTT. Translated, it gives CASSYSDRFTDTQYF.

The rearrangement links TRBV7-9 to TRBJ1-3; 8 nucleotides align to TRBD1. Germline values: CDR1 SEHNR, CDR2 FQNEAQ (reference sequence). Trimming took 6 bases from V and 3 from J; bases not matched to a gene: 4. The CDR3 contains 14 residues. The CDR3 DNA sequence: TGTGCCAGCAGACCGACAGGGGTTGGAAACACCATATATTTT. Protein product: CASRPTGVGNTIYF.

The rearrangement links TRBV18 to TRBJ2-5; D gene uncertain. The V gene's germline CDR1 is KGHSH and CDR2 LQKENI. The V and J ends lost 4 bases and 2 bases respectively, with 5 bases between them. The CDR3 runs to 12 residues. CDR3: CASSRGQETQYF. CDR3 in DNA: TGTGCCAGCTCACGTGGGCAAGAGACCCAGTACTTC.

The V gene is TRBV9, the J gene TRBJ1-2; no definite D call. Germline V gives CDR1 SGDLS, CDR2 YYNGEE. The V gene lost 0 bases and the J gene lost 2 bases, with 11 bases spanning the gap. The CDR3 covers 15 residues. CDR3 region: CASSVGNAGNYGYTF. The CDR3 nucleotides are TGTGCCAGCAGCGTAGGAAACGCCGGGAACTATGGCTACACCTTC.

This clone was observed a few times. This chain links TRBV29-1 with TRBJ1-1, with D unclear. This CDR3 is 14 amino acids long. Germline CDR1 reads SQVTM; CDR2 reads ANQGSEA. Trimming left V 8 bases short and J 1 base short, with 17 bases between. The CDR3 region is CSSSRGGENTEAFF. In nucleotides, the CDR3 is TGCAGCTCCTCCAGAGGTGGGGAGAACACTGAAGCTTTCTTT.

The rearrangement joins TRBV5-1 to TRBJ1-1; TRBD1 matches 9 bases. Trimming cost V 6 bases and J 5 bases; bases outside gene matches: 5. Germline CDR1 is SGHRS and CDR2 is YFSETQ. This CDR3 is built from 13 residues. The CDR3 loop is CASKRDRETEAFF. As DNA, the CDR3 is TGCGCCAGCAAAAGGGACAGGGAGACTGAAGCTTTCTTT.

The J gene is TRBJ1-2, the V gene TRBV11-2; 8 positions agree with TRBD1. CDR1 and CDR2 from the germline V gene are SGHAT and FQNNGV. The CDR3 contains 13 residues. Trimming took 4 bases from V and 7 from J; bases not matched to a gene: 5. CDR3 in DNA: TGTGCCAGCAGCTCCGACAGGGGAAGTGGCTACACCTTC. Translation gives CASSSDRGSGYTF.

This chain joins TRBV5-6 and TRBJ2-2; 8 bases map to TRBD2. This CDR3 comprises 16 residues. After removal of 2 bases from V and 5 bases from J, the junction contained 8 bases not matched to a gene. Germline V CDR1 and CDR2: SGHDT, YYEEEE. Written as DNA, the CDR3 is TGTGCCAGCAGCTTCAGGATAGCGGGACCAACCGGGGAGCTGTTTTTT. It translates to CASSFRIAGPTGELFF.

This clone was recorded once. This sequence joins TRBV30 and TRBJ1-4; possible D gene TRBD1, 6 bases. V dropped 2 bases and J dropped 8 bases, with 24 bases sitting between them. CDR1 is GTSNPN and CDR2 is SVGIG in the germline V gene (reference sequence). The CDR3 spans 17 residues. The CDR3 region is CAWSPRRGLSRREKLFF. In DNA, the CDR3 is TGTGCCTGGAGTCCACGGAGGGGGTTGAGCCGCCGGGAAAAACTGTTTTTT.

The chain is built from TRBV5-1 and TRBJ1-2; 12 nucleotides line up with TRBD1. V lost 1 base and J lost 7; bases outside the gene matches: 5. Germline CDR1 and CDR2: SGHRS and YFSETQ. CDR3 size: 15 residues. The CDR3 DNA follows: TGCGCCAGCAGCTTGCGGGGACAGGGGGCAATTGGCTACACCTTC. Its protein is CASSLRGQGAIGYTF.

This clone was counted once. The CDR3 is CASSPRGGKGAEVSYEQYF. The CDR3 DNA sequence: TGTGCCAGCTCTCCTCGGGGGGGGAAAGGAGCCGAGGTATCCTACGAGCAGTACTTC. The chain carries TRBV18 and TRBJ2-7; 8 nucleotides line up with TRBD2. The V gene's germline CDR1 is KGHSH and CDR2 LQKENI. CDR3 size: 19 residues. Trimming at V came to 6 bases and at J to 1 base, leaving 20 bases not matched to a gene.

The chain joins TRBV7-9 to TRBJ1-4; D uncertain. The V end was cut by 2 bases, the J end by 4 bases, with 8 bases between. This CDR3 is 14 amino acids long. The germline V gene encodes CDR1 SEHNR and CDR2 FQNEAQ (reference sequence). CDR3: CASSLTRSNEKLFF. CDR3 sequence (DNA): TGTGCCAGCAGCTTAACCAGGAGTAATGAAAAACTGTTTTTT.

The genes are TRBV5-1 and TRBJ1-2; 7 bases are shared with TRBD1. This CDR3 comprises 13 residues. Trimming at V came to 6 bases and at J to 6 bases, leaving 8 bases not matched to a gene. Germline CDR1 and CDR2: SGHRS and YFSETQ. The CDR3 protein is CASNPTGKDGYTF. CDR3 in DNA: TGCGCCAGCAACCCGACAGGGAAAGATGGCTACACCTTC.

In nucleotides, the CDR3 is TGTGCCAGCAGCTGGAACAGGGAGAACACTGAAGCTTTCTTT. This codes for CASSWNRENTEAFF. The gene calls are TRBV5-4 and TRBJ1-1, with TRBD1 as a possible D gene (6 bases). CDR1 is SGHNT and CDR2 is YYREEE in the germline V gene (reference sequence). V was pared by 3 bases and J by 1 base, with 10 bases between. The CDR3 covers 14 residues.

The rearrangement links TRBV7-2 to TRBJ2-7; 8 bases match TRBD1. The CDR3 loop spans 14 amino acids. Germline CDR1 is SGHTA and CDR2 is FQGNSA. With 3 bases clipped from V and 4 bases from J, the junction kept 5 bases outside the gene matches. In nucleotides, the CDR3 is TGTGCCAGCAGCTTTGTCCAGGGGGCTTACGAGCAGTACTTC. This sequence encodes CASSFVQGAYEQYF.

The chain joins TRBV18 to TRBJ1-2, with TRBD1 matching over 8 bases. The CDR3 spans 14 residues. In germline, CDR1 is KGHSH, CDR2 LQKENI. With 3 bases clipped from V and 8 bases from J, the junction kept 8 bases outside the gene matches. The chain's CDR3 is CASSPGSDRVGYTF. The CDR3 region has the DNA TGTGCCAGCTCACCGGGTTCGGACAGGGTAGGCTACACCTTC.

The CDR3 loop is CASRSRGPYEQYF. The CDR3 region has the DNA TGTGCCAGCCGGTCGCGGGGGCCCTACGAGCAGTACTTC. The chain joins TRBV27 to TRBJ2-7, with TRBD2 as a possible D gene (7 bases). Trimming stripped 8 bases from V and 2 bases from J, with 13 bases between. The CDR3 is 13 residues long. Germline loops: CDR1 MNHEY, CDR2 SMNVEV (reference sequence).

The chain couples TRBV4-1 to TRBJ2-2; D gene unclear. The germline CDR1 and CDR2 sequences are MGHRA and YSYEKL. Trimming shortened V by 1 base and J by 2 bases, and 11 bases separated the two germline ends. The CDR3 is 16 amino acids. The CDR3 loop reads CASSQVPYRNTGELFF. The CDR3 DNA reads TGCGCCAGCAGCCAAGTGCCCTACCGAAACACCGGGGAGCTGTTTTTT.

This chain joins TRBV9 and TRBJ2-6; D is unresolved. The CDR3 is 15 amino acids. Germline CDR1 reads SGDLS; CDR2 reads YYNGEE. V was pared by 6 bases and J by 0 bases, with 10 bases between. The CDR3 coding sequence is TGTGCCAGCACCCCGACTTCCTCTGGGGCCAACGTCCTGACTTTC. Translation gives CASTPTSSGANVLTF.

This rearrangement joins TRBV5-1 to TRBJ1-3, with D possibly being TRBD1 (5 bases). With 3 bases removed from V and 7 bases from J, the gap between germline ends came to 17 bases. Per germline, CDR1 SGHRS and CDR2 YFSETQ. The CDR3 consists of 15 residues. The CDR3 protein is CASSSGGGIGNTIYF. In nucleotides, the CDR3 is TGCGCCAGCAGCTCTGGGGGAGGTATCGGGAACACCATATATTTT.

The rearrangement uses TRBV9 and TRBJ2-7; no clear D. Trimming pared 3 bases from V and 7 bases from J, leaving 17 bases between. This CDR3 region has 14 residues. Per germline, CDR1 SGDLS and CDR2 YYNGEE. The chain's CDR3 is CASSGLADLMEQYF. CDR3 coding DNA: TGTGCCAGCAGCGGATTGGCGGACCTCATGGAGCAGTACTTC.

This chain connects TRBV7-3 to TRBJ2-1, with TRBD2 as a possible D gene (6 bases). The CDR3 loop spans 12 amino acids. CDR1 and CDR2 (germline): SGHTA, FQGTGA. V lost 5 bases and J lost 9, with 11 bases in between. CDR3 amino acids: CASSRTGGEQFF. In nucleotides, the CDR3 is TGTGCCAGCAGCCGAACCGGGGGTGAGCAGTTCTTC.

This sequence joins TRBV7-6 and TRBJ2-2, with D possibly matching TRBD2 (5 bases). This CDR3 region has 15 residues. Germline V lookup: CDR1 SGHVS, CDR2 FNYEAQ. Deletions cut 4 bases from V and 11 bases from J, with 20 bases between. The CDR3 here is CASSSETRPGSELFF. The DNA of the CDR3 is TGTGCCAGCAGCTCCGAAACCAGACCGGGAAGTGAGCTGTTTTTT.

The genes are TRBV7-3 and TRBJ1-1, with D possibly TRBD1 on 5 matching bases. Germline V CDR1 and CDR2: SGHTA, FQGTGA. The V end lost 1 base, the J end lost 3 bases, and 12 bases lay between the germline ends. CDR3 length: 15 amino acids. Here the CDR3 DNA reads TGTGCCAGCAGCTTAAACCCGGACACATACACTGAAGCTTTCTTT. It specifies CASSLNPDTYTEAFF.

J is TRBJ2-7 and V is TRBV5-1; D ambiguous. Germline CDR1 reads SGHRS; CDR2 reads YFSETQ. The CDR3 is 15 residues long. With 2 bases removed from V and 2 bases from J, the gap between germline ends came to 14 bases. CDR3 protein: CASSFPDARAYEQYF. The CDR3 DNA sequence: TGCGCCAGCAGCTTTCCTGATGCCCGTGCCTACGAGCAGTACTTC. Full variable domain (rest looked up from reference TRBV5-1 and TRBJ2-7): KAGVTQTPRYLIKTRGQQVTLSCSPISGHRSVSWYQQTPGQGLQFLFEYFSETQRNKGNFPGRFSGRQFSNSRSEMNVSTLELGDSALYLCASSFPDARAYEQYFGPGTRLTVT.

The rearrangement joins TRBV19 to TRBJ1-1; perhaps TRBD1 as D (6 bases). Per the germline V gene, CDR1 is LNHDA and CDR2 is SQIVND (reference sequence). Between the trimmed V and J ends, which lost 5 bases and 4 bases, there was a span of 11 bases. This CDR3 is built from 13 residues. This chain's CDR3 is CASSAKGGTEAFF. DNA for the CDR3: TGTGCCAGTAGTGCTAAAGGGGGCACTGAAGCTTTCTTT.

The chain recombines TRBV4-1 with TRBJ2-7; D uncertain. V was pared by 0 bases and J by 2 bases, with 17 bases between. This CDR3 spans 17 amino acids. The germline CDR1 and CDR2 sequences are MGHRA and YSYEKL. This chain's CDR3 is CASSQDRVPTPPYEQYF. The CDR3 DNA reads as TGCGCCAGCAGCCAAGATCGGGTTCCCACTCCGCCCTACGAGCAGTACTTC.

This chain uses TRBV19 with TRBJ1-2, with 12 bases identical to TRBD1. Germline CDR1 and CDR2: LNHDA and SQIVND (reference sequence). This CDR3 comprises 15 residues. V shed 10 bases, J shed 4 bases, and the junction held 10 bases outside the gene matches. The CDR3: CATGTGGVTGYGYTF. The CDR3 DNA reads as TGTGCCACTGGGACAGGGGGCGTAACTGGCTATGGCTACACCTTC.

This sequence joins TRBV18 and TRBJ1-4, with 8 bases fitting TRBD1. With 3 bases clipped from V and 6 bases from J, the junction kept 6 bases outside the gene matches. Germline V CDR1 and CDR2: KGHSH, LQKENI. CDR3 length: 15 residues. The CDR3 spells CASSPMDRAYEKLFF. CDR3 nucleotides: TGTGCCAGCTCACCTATGGACAGGGCATATGAAAAACTGTTTTTT.

V and J are TRBV14 and TRBJ2-4, with 7 bases identical to TRBD1. This CDR3 contains 17 residues. CDR1 is SGHDN and CDR2 is FVKESK in the germline V gene. J gave up 0 bases and V 2 bases, and 7 bases lay outside the gene matches. The CDR3 nucleotides are TGTGCCAGCAGCCAAAGCCTTTACAGGGGAGCCAAAAACATTCAGTACTTC. Protein product: CASSQSLYRGAKNIQYF.